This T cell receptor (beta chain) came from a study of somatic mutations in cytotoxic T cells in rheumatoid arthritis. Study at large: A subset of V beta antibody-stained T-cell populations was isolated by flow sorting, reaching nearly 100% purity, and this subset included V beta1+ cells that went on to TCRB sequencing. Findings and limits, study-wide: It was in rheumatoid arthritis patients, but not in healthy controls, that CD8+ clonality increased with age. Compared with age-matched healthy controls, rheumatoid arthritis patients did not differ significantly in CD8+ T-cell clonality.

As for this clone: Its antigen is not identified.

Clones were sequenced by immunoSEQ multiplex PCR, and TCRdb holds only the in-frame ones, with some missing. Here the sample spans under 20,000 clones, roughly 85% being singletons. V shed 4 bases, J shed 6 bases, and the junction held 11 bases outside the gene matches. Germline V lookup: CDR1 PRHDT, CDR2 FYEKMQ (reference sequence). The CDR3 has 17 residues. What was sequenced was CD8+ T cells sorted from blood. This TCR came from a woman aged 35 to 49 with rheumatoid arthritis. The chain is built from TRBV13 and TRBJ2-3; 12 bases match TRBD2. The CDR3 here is CASSSGRRTSGADTQYF. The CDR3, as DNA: TGTGCCAGCAGCTCCGGTCGGCGGACTAGCGGGGCCGATACGCAGTATTTT.